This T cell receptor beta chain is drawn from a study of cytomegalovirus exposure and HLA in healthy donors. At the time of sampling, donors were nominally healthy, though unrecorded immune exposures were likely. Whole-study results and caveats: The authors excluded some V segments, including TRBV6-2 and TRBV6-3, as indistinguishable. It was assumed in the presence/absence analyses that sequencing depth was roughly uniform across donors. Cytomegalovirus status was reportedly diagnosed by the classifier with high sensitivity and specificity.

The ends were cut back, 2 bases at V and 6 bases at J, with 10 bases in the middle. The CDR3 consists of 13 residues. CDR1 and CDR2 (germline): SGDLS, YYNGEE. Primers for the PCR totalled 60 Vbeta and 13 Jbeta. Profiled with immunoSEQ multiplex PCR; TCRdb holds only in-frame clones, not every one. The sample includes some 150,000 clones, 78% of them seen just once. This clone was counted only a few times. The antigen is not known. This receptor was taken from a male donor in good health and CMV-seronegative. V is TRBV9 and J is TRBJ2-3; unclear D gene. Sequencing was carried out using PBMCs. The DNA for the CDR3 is TGTGCCAGCAGCGTCCCTGGGCGTGATACGCAGTATTTT. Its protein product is CASSVPGRDTQYF.